Listed below are T cell receptor beta chains from one sample, sequenced in a study of blood T cell repertoires in COVID-19. This table comes from immunoSEQ multiplex PCR, and its TCRdb copy is limited to in-frame clones, with some not included. The sample consists of 30,000 to 35,000 clones, around 80% of them appearing once. Sequenced sample: peripheral blood. All receptors derive from a man of 80 years or more with active or convalescent COVID-19. Both conserved end residues are part of each CDR3. D genes are given only for firm matches. Clone size is not always given. Where it is, it says once, few, many or a class for expanded clones.

J	size	D	V	CDR3	DNA
TRBJ2-3	.	.	TRBV11-2	CASSLGRTEDTQYF	TGTGCCAGCAGCTTAGGCCGTACTGAGGATACGCAGTATTTT
TRBJ1-3	.	.	TRBV10-3	CAIRPEGARNTIYF	TGTGCCATCAGGCCAGAGGGCGCGCGAAACACCATATATTTT
TRBJ1-1	.	TRBD1	TRBV11-2	CASSLDPTGRPGTEAFF	TGTGCCAGCAGCTTAGACCCGACAGGGCGACCTGGCACTGAAGCTTTCTTT
TRBJ2-7	few	.	TRBV5-8	CASRPYYYEQYF	TGTGCCAGCAGGCCCTACTACTACGAGCAGTACTTC
TRBJ2-1	.	TRBD2	TRBV6-6	CASSYLGVLAVNEQFF	TGTGCCAGCAGTTACCTAGGGGTACTAGCGGTCAATGAGCAGTTCTTC
TRBJ1-2	.	.	TRBV7-9	CASSQNYGYTF	TGTGCCAGCAGCCAAAACTATGGCTACACCTTC
TRBJ1-1	.	TRBD1	TRBV9	CASSPGTGGTEAFF	TGTGCCAGCAGCCCCGGGACAGGGGGCACTGAAGCTTTCTTT
TRBJ1-5	.	.	TRBV7-2	CASSLTLTGWGNQPQHF	TGTGCCAGCAGCCTTACCCTAACAGGGTGGGGCAATCAGCCCCAGCATTTT
TRBJ1-2	.	TRBD1	TRBV28	CASSSRQGANYGYTF	TGTGCCAGCAGTTCCCGACAGGGGGCTAACTATGGCTACACCTTC
TRBJ2-3	.	.	TRBV6-5	CASSPSGTFTDTQYF	TGTGCCAGCAGTCCGAGCGGAACATTCACAGATACGCAGTATTTT
TRBJ2-3	.	TRBD2	TRBV7-2	CASSPTSGASTDTQYF	TGTGCCAGCAGCCCTACGAGCGGGGCCAGCACAGATACGCAGTATTTT
TRBJ1-2	.	TRBD1	TRBV13	CASESRGLGGYTF	TGTGCCAGCGAATCCAGGGGGCTCGGTGGCTACACCTTC
TRBJ2-7	.	.	TRBV18	CASSPPAHSYEQYF	TGTGCCAGCTCACCACCGGCCCATTCCTACGAGCAGTACTTC
TRBJ1-3	.	.	TRBV10-3	CAISEGGVTGNTIYF	TGTGCCATCAGTGAGGGAGGGGTGACTGGAAACACCATATATTTT
TRBJ1-1	.	.	TRBV10-1	CASSERGLGEAFF	TGCGCCAGCAGTGAGAGGGGATTGGGGGAAGCTTTCTTT
TRBJ2-3	.	.	TRBV25-1	CASSEYEVTSTDTQYF	TGTGCCAGCAGTGAGTATGAGGTTACTAGCACAGATACGCAGTATTTT
TRBJ1-5	.	.	TRBV28	CASSDIKFSNQPQHF	TGTGCCAGCAGTGACATCAAATTTAGCAATCAGCCCCAGCATTTT
TRBJ2-5	.	.	TRBV7-3	CASSSSWGGAQYF	TGTGCCAGCAGCTCATCTTGGGGCGGGGCCCAGTACTTC
TRBJ2-1	.	.	TRBV7-9	CASSPSTGREEQFF	TGTGCCAGCAGCCCCTCGACGGGCCGGGAGGAGCAGTTCTTC
TRBJ2-3	.	.	TRBV7-6	CASSLGLADTDTQYF	TGTGCCAGCAGCTTAGGGCTAGCAGACACAGATACGCAGTATTTT
TRBJ2-5	few	.	TRBV4-1	CASSQEGAQETQYF	TGCGCCAGCAGCCAAGAAGGAGCTCAAGAGACCCAGTACTTC
TRBJ1-1	.	TRBD1	TRBV30	CAWSVIQGAEAFF	TGTGCCTGGAGTGTAATCCAGGGGGCTGAAGCTTTCTTT
TRBJ1-1	once	.	TRBV9	CASSVGVFGDTEAFF	TGTGCCAGCAGCGTTGGGGTTTTCGGGGACACTGAAGCTTTCTTT
TRBJ1-1	.	.	TRBV2	CASRTRGLNTEAFF	TGTGCCAGCAGGACGAGAGGGTTAAACACTGAAGCTTTCTTT
TRBJ2-1	once	TRBD1	TRBV3-1/TRBV3-2	CASSRQGNHYNEQFF	TGTGCCAGCAGCCGACAGGGGAACCACTACAATGAGCAGTTCTTC
TRBJ2-3	.	TRBD2	TRBV27	CASSSPLAEHTDTQYF	TGTGCCAGCAGTTCGCCCCTAGCGGAGCACACAGATACGCAGTATTTT
TRBJ2-5	once	TRBD2	TRBV7-6	CASSPGLAGELKETQYF	TGTGCCAGCAGCCCCGGACTAGCGGGAGAGCTGAAAGAGACCCAGTACTTC
TRBJ2-7	.	.	TRBV4-1	CASSQANEQYF	TGCGCCAGCAGCCAAGCCAACGAGCAGTACTTC
TRBJ2-2	.	.	TRBV5-1	CASSLGTTNTGELFF	TGCGCCAGCAGCTTGGGGACAACGAACACCGGGGAGCTGTTTTTT
TRBJ2-7	.	TRBD2	TRBV27	CASSLPGGYEQYF	TGTGCCAGCAGTTTGCCGGGAGGCTACGAGCAGTACTTC
TRBJ1-6	.	.	TRBV5-4	CASSLVGQYNSPLHF	TGTGCCAGCAGCTTGGTGGGGCAGTATAATTCACCCCTCCACTTT
TRBJ2-1	.	TRBD2	TRBV5-4	CASSFFASSGYNEQFF	TGTGCCAGCAGCTTCTTTGCTTCTAGCGGATACAATGAGCAGTTCTTC
TRBJ1-4	once	.	TRBV5-1	CASSQGPNEKLFF	TGCGCCAGCAGCCAGGGCCCTAATGAAAAACTGTTTTTT
TRBJ2-1	.	.	TRBV12-3/TRBV12-4	CASSITDYNEQFF	TGTGCCAGCAGTATTACAGATTACAATGAGCAGTTCTTC
TRBJ1-6	.	.	TRBV5-1	CASSLDRLPNSPLHF	TGCGCCAGCAGCTTGGACAGACTACCGAATTCACCCCTCCACTTT
TRBJ2-7	.	.	TRBV21-1	CASSNRRLATWGEQYF	TGTGCCAGCAGCAACCGGCGACTAGCCACGTGGGGGGAGCAGTACTTC
TRBJ2-3	.	.	TRBV4-3	CASSHGTIEGDTQYF	TGCGCCAGCAGCCACGGCACGATCGAGGGAGATACGCAGTATTTT
TRBJ2-3	.	.	TRBV29-1	CSVKFSEFTDTQYF	TGCAGCGTTAAGTTTAGCGAATTCACAGATACGCAGTATTTT
TRBJ2-5	.	TRBD2	TRBV9	CASSFGTSGSQETQYF	TGTGCCAGCAGCTTTGGGACTAGCGGGTCACAAGAGACCCAGTACTTC
TRBJ2-5	.	.	TRBV28	CASSFFGGTEETQYF	TGTGCCAGCAGTTTCTTTGGAGGGACCGAAGAGACCCAGTACTTC
TRBJ1-1	medium-sized	.	TRBV7-9	CASSIAGGDTEAFF	TGTGCCAGCAGCATCGCCGGGGGGGACACTGAAGCTTTCTTT
TRBJ2-6	.	TRBD1	TRBV9	CASSPRPGQEYSGANVLTF	TGTGCCAGCAGCCCGAGACCGGGACAGGAGTACTCTGGGGCCAACGTCCTGACTTTC
TRBJ2-5	.	.	TRBV28	CASRSRETQYF	TGTGCCAGCAGATCGAGGGAGACCCAGTACTTC
TRBJ2-1	few	.	TRBV3-1/TRBV3-2	CASSHLSSYNEQFF	TGTGCCAGCAGTCACCTAAGCTCCTACAATGAGCAGTTCTTC
TRBJ1-2	.	.	TRBV28	CASSEGLRDAGGYTF	TGTGCCAGCAGCGAGGGACTTCGGGACGCAGGAGGCTACACCTTC
TRBJ2-1	.	TRBD2	TRBV18	CASSTGTSGSYEQFF	TGTGCCAGCTCAACCGGGACTAGCGGGAGTTATGAGCAGTTCTTC
TRBJ2-2	.	.	TRBV9	CASSARLSNTGELFF	TGTGCCAGCAGCGCAAGACTTTCGAACACCGGGGAGCTGTTTTTT
TRBJ2-2	.	TRBD1	TRBV30	CAWSGTGNTGELFF	TGTGCCTGGAGTGGGACAGGCAACACCGGGGAGCTGTTTTTT
TRBJ2-3	.	.	TRBV5-5	CASSLAVDTQYF	TGTGCCAGCAGCTTGGCCGTGGATACGCAGTATTTT